This entry features one T cell receptor beta chain sequence. Its target is not known. The PCR had 60 Vbeta and 13 Jbeta primers. The data were produced by immunoSEQ multiplex PCR, yet TCRdb's version contains in-frame clones alone and is incomplete. In the table there are some 110,000 clones, 70% to 80% of which are singletons. This entry is derived from a study of cytomegalovirus exposure and HLA in healthy donors. Study-level background: Researchers previously reported finding about 110 million unique TCR beta sequences from some 180 million T cells. Within the Caucasian-associated ancestry cluster were more than 75% of the roughly 400 genotyped donors.

Study-level points and caveats: In a later analysis, several top co-occurrence clusters appeared linked to parvovirus B19, influenza, CMV and Epstein-Barr virus.

The germline V and J ends were trimmed by 8 bases and 2 bases, with 18 bases remaining between them. The V gene's germline CDR1 is SEHNR and CDR2 FQNEAQ (reference sequence). The CDR3 is 16 residues long. Sequencing was done on a sample of PBMCs. The J gene is TRBJ2-2, the V gene TRBV7-9, with D maybe TRBD1 (5 bases). The TCR was taken from a woman in her fifties or sixties in good health and CMV-seropositive. The CDR3 region has the DNA TGTGCCAGCCTTAATGGGGCAGGGATCAACACCGGGGAGCTGTTTTTT. It codes for CASLNGAGINTGELFF. Variable domain in full (rest from reference TRBV7-9 and TRBJ2-2): DTGVSQNPRHKITKRGQNVTFRCDPISEHNRLYWYRQTLGQGPEFLTYFQNEAQLEKSRLLSDRFSAERPKGSFSTLEIQRTEQGDSAMYLCASLNGAGINTGELFFGEGSRLTVL.